The 10 T cell receptor beta chains below were found in one sample sequenced in a study of spatial heterogeneity in lung cancer. Time point defined: sample taken at primary tumor resection. Sequencing of whole RNA from tumor, nontumor lung or frozen PBMC involved no sorting. Each CDR3 protein gets one entry after TCRdb re-called the 5' RACE reads with MiXCR. The sample has fewer than 8,000 distinct CDR3 sequences, about 19% seen once. Sequenced here: PBMCs, sampled at surgery. These receptors all stem from a female donor with early-stage non-small cell lung cancer.

This clonotype was seen a single time. The genes are TRBV19 and TRBJ2-6; D call uncertain. CDR1 and CDR2 from the germline V gene are LNHDA and SQIVND (reference sequence). CDR3 length: 16 amino acids. Trimming pared 5 bases from V and 3 bases from J, leaving 14 bases between. The CDR3, as DNA: TGTGCCAGTAGTCTACCCCTTGGGGTTGGGGCCAACGTCCTGACTTTC. Amino acid sequence: CASSLPLGVGANVLTF.

This clonotype rates as medium-sized. The V gene is TRBV29-1, the J gene TRBJ1-1; TRBD1 might be the D (5 bases). V was trimmed by 4 bases and J by 3 bases, leaving 12 bases between them. Germline CDR1 SQVTM, CDR2 ANQGSEA. The CDR3 consists of 13 residues. Here the CDR3 DNA reads TGCAGCGTTGCAGGGATACAGTACACTGAAGCTTTCTTT. Translating gives CSVAGIQYTEAFF.

This clonotype was seen at least ten times. V and J are TRBV5-5 and TRBJ2-7, with D tentatively TRBD2 (5 bases). This CDR3 comprises 14 residues. Germline lookup yields CDR1 SGHKS and CDR2 YYEKEE (reference sequence). V lost 4 bases to trimming and J lost 0 bases, with 11 bases between them. The CDR3 nucleotides are TGTGCCAGCAGCCCCACTAGTTTCTCCTACGAGCAGTACGTC. Protein sequence: CASSPTSFSYEQYV.

The chain links TRBV12-5 to TRBJ2-5; 9 bases match TRBD2. The CDR3 consists of 14 residues. Unmatched junction bases numbered 6, after V lost 5 bases and J lost 5 bases. Germline V gene lookup returns CDR1 LGHNT and CDR2 FRNRAP. In DNA, the CDR3 is TGTGCTAGTGGTCCGGGACTAGCCCTGGAGACCCAGTACTTC. Amino acids: CASGPGLALETQYF.

Sample share makes this clonotype medium-sized (0.01 to 0.1%). This chain uses TRBV11-2 with TRBJ1-2; D is ambiguous. The V and J ends lost 0 bases and 4 bases respectively, with 9 bases between them. Germline CDR1 SGHAT, CDR2 FQNNGV. This CDR3 contains 14 residues. The CDR3 DNA follows: TGTGCCAGCAGCTTAGAAGTGGGTAGCTATGGCTACACCTTC. Residues: CASSLEVGSYGYTF.

This clonotype occurred many times. CDR3 sequence (DNA): TGCGCCAGCAGCTTGGTTAGCGGGGTAGAGACCCAGTACTTC. It encodes CASSLVSGVETQYF. J is TRBJ2-5 and V is TRBV5-1; 8 bases line up with TRBD2. Germline lookup yields CDR1 SGHRS and CDR2 YFSETQ. CDR3 length equals 14 residues. The J segment lost 4 bases and the V segment lost 0 bases, leaving 2 bases of the junction unmatched.

In this sample, this clonotype is medium-sized. The chain has TRBV5-4 and TRBJ2-5; 9 bases match TRBD2. J was trimmed by 3 bases and V by 3 bases; bases with no gene match: 9. Germline loops: CDR1 SGHNT, CDR2 YYREEE (reference sequence). The CDR3 is 16 residues long. CDR3 sequence (DNA): TGTGCCAGCAGCTACCAACTAGCGGGCAAAAAAGAGACCCAGTACTTC. Its protein product is CASSYQLAGKKETQYF.

This clonotype has ten or more counts. The rearrangement links TRBV13 to TRBJ1-2, with no clear D. Germline CDR1 reads PRHDT; CDR2 reads FYEKMQ (reference sequence). The CDR3 is 15 amino acids. Trimming stripped 4 bases from V and 0 bases from J, with 12 bases between. The chain's CDR3 is CASSWRGTSNYGYTF. DNA for the CDR3: TGTGCCAGCAGCTGGCGGGGAACCTCTAACTATGGCTACACCTTC.

This chain uses TRBV5-1 with TRBJ2-5, with D tentatively TRBD1 or TRBD2 (5 bases each). CDR1 SGHRS and CDR2 YFSETQ come from the germline V gene. This CDR3 is built from 12 residues. V was clipped by 4 bases and J by 4 bases, with 8 bases between them. The CDR3 DNA reads as TGCGCCAGCAGCGGGGACGGAGAGACCCAGTACTTC. Its translation is CASSGDGETQYF.

V and J are TRBV4-2 and TRBJ1-2; D possibly corresponds to TRBD1 (5 bases). The CDR3 is made up of 16 amino acids. V dropped 3 bases and J dropped 8 bases, with 22 bases sitting between them. Germline loops: CDR1 LGHNA, CDR2 YNFKEQ. The CDR3 loop reads CASSHLPEGKLRGYTF. The CDR3 region has the DNA TGTGCCAGCAGCCACCTTCCTGAGGGGAAACTGCGGGGCTACACCTTC.